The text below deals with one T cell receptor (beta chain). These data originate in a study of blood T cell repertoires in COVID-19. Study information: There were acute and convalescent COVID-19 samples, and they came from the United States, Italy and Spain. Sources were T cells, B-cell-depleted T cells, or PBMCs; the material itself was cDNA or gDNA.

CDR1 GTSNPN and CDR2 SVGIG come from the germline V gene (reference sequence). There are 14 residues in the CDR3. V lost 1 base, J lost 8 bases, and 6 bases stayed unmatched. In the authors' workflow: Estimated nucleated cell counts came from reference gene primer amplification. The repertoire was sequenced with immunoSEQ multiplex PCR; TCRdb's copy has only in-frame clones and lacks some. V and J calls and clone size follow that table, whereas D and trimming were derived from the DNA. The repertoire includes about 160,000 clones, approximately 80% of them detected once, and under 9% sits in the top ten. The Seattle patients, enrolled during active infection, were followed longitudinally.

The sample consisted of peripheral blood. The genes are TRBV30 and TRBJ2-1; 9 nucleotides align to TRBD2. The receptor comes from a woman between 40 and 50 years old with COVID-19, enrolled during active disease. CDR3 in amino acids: CAWSASGGTHEQFF. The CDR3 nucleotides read TGTGCCTGGAGTGCCAGCGGGGGGACGCATGAGCAGTTCTTC.